A single count supports the clone carrying this TCR beta chain. The antigen remains unidentified. The data derive from a study of T cells after yellow fever vaccination. Overall study findings and caveats: The booster response re-showed most primary clones: 96% CD4, 88% CD8. Overall, a small share of clonotypes was seen in both CD4 and CD8 compartments.

They built TCR cDNA with 5'RACE template switching, a step that put in a universal primer site and UMIs. MiXCR was run by TCRdb on the 5' RACE reads, yielding one entry per CDR3 protein. The sample holds a few hundred thousand distinct CDR3 sequences, roughly 7% seen once. Germline CDR1 is LNHDA and CDR2 is SQIVND (reference sequence). The V and J ends lost 0 bases and 2 bases, in that order; junction bases with no gene match: 6. The length of the CDR3 is 17 residues. The clonotype was recovered from a man younger than 35 who received the YFV17D yellow fever vaccine. The chain couples TRBV19 to TRBJ2-1, with 8 bases matching TRBD1. This material consisted of PBMCs, taken about 49 days after the first yellow fever vaccination. The DNA for the CDR3 is TGTGCCAGTAGTATAGAGGGCAGGGGGCAACCCTACAATGAGCAGTTCTTC. Encoded protein: CASSIEGRGQPYNEQFF.